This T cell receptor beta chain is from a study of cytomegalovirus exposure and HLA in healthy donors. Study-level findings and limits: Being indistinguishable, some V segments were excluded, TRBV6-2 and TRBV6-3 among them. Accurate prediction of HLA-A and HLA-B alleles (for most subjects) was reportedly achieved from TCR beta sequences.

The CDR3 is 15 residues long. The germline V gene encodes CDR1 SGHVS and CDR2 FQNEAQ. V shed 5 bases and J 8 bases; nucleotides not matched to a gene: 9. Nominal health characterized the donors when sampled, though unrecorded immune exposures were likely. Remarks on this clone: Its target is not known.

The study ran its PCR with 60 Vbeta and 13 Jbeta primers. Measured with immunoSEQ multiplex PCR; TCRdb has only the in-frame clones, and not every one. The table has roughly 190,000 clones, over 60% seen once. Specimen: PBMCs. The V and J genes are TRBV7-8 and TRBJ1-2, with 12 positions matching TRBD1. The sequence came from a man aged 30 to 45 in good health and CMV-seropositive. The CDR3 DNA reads TGTGCCAGCAGCCTGGGACAGGGGGCTACTCACGGCTACACCTTC. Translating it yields CASSLGQGATHGYTF.